The following is a T cell receptor (beta chain) sequence with its context. What it recognizes is unknown. The data stem from a study of T cells in Graves' hyperthyroidism and ophthalmopathy. The CDR3 extends over 14 amino acids. The trim removed 7 bases at V and 7 bases at J, leaving 8 bases unmatched. What was amplified from RNA transcripts were TCR beta CDR3 regions. HTBI primers drove first-round RT-PCR of the TCR CDR3. TCRdb reprocessed the multiplex PCR reads with MiXCR, giving one entry per CDR3 protein. The sample consists of over 400,000 distinct CDR3 sequences, about 15% of them appearing once. Diagnosis rested on symptoms, serum thyroxine and TRAb, thyroid ultrasound, and orbital computed tomography. General study findings and limits: Prediction of ophthalmopathy progression came a median approximately 6 months pre-onset. Most clonotypes expanded in the thyroid (above 0.001) were also present in blood.

Input material: blood. This sequence joins TRBV12-3 or TRBV12-4 and TRBJ2-1; 9 nucleotides match TRBD1. The source is a man younger than 35 with Graves' ophthalmopathy. The DNA for the CDR3 is TGTGCCAGCACCAGGACAGGGGCCCTAAATGAGCAGTTCTTC. The encoded protein is CASTRTGALNEQFF.